This T cell receptor (beta chain) was documented in a study of T-cell memory formation after mild COVID-19 (dated by TCRdb to about 2021). Looking at the study overall: TCR sequence clusters from the two donors were found to be largely donor specific. In a couple of donors, T-cell clones that expanded and contracted after mild COVID-19 were followed by sequencing TCRalpha and TCRbeta repertoires longitudinally. The cohort comprised two young, previously healthy adult volunteers, one female and one male.

This clonotype was observed a handful of times. This receptor's antigen is unknown. Within one base of it there is no much larger clone, and no base qualities were kept. The data were produced on an Illumina NovaSeq 6000. TCRalpha and TCRbeta cDNA libraries were constructed by 5'RACE with constant-segment primers, with sample barcodes and unique molecular identifiers being introduced. RNA was extracted from every sample with Trizol reagent. Amplification of the libraries took two PCR steps, and the second step added a second sample barcode plus Illumina TruSeq adapters. Libraries were sequenced on an Illumina NovaSeq with 2 x 150 bp paired-end reads. The published analysis was carried out like this. Demultiplexing of reads and collapsing into UMI-guided consensus sequences were performed with migec v1.2.7. With mixcr v2.1.11, UMI consensuses were aligned to TRA and TRB V and J templates and assembled into clonotypes. Clonotypes were classified as expanded or contracted when called significant by both edgeR and NoisET, with noise models trained on biological replicates. For edgeR calls, a false discovery rate-adjusted p below 0.01 and a log2 fold-change threshold of 1 were applied. As an exploratory analysis of dynamics, max-normalized trajectories of the 1000 most abundant clonotypes were examined with PCA combined with hierarchical clustering. Each responding clone was given a CD4 or CD8 phenotype based on the CD4+ and CD8+ repertoires, which had been sequenced separately. The public sequencing data were trimmed at Q25 with fastp and processed into clonotypes with MiXCR by TCRdb, which kept only in-frame beta chains. When rows share a CDR3 protein, they turn into one entry using the most common DNA and genes. The V and J calls, along with clone size, are taken from TCRdb and not from the paper's own processing. This sample gives a few hundred thousand distinct CDR3 sequences in total; over 15% of them show up just once. Jointly, the top ten make up roughly a fifth of the sample.

Findings and caveats that apply to the study as a whole: From day 15 to 85, contracting clones showed balanced CD4/CD8 phenotypes, whereas a second wave of clones that expanded from day 15 to 37 leaned towards CD4+. The study included only a couple of mild cases, and larger cohorts that include severe cases with pre-infection samples were judged to be necessary. SARS-CoV-2 specificity of the second-wave clones peaking on day 37 was not confirmed. Contracting CD4+ clones were found mainly in CM and EM memory subsets, while CD8+ clones were enriched in EMRA. Some responding clones were detected in pre-infection memory, suggesting pre-existing cross-reactive memory T cells joined the SARS-CoV-2 response.

For CDR1 and CDR2, the germline V gene lists SGHRS and YFSETQ. There are 14 amino acids in the CDR3, from cysteine to phenylalanine inclusive. The DNA shown is the 42-base CDR3, in frame from base 1. Trimming costs V 4 bases and J 6 bases, and their ends lie 15 bases apart. PBMCs were isolated by Ficoll-Paque density gradient centrifugation. Sequencing was performed on PBMCs or a T cell subset sorted from them (not recorded which). The TCR originated in a man aged 18 to 29 who had mild COVID-19 (a few samples of this study predate the infection). The sample titles of this study are shuffled in the database, so cell type and time point are left out; the donor was told from shared clones. The chain was built from TRBV5-1 and TRBJ2-3; matching of 6 bases hints at TRBD1 as the D gene. Read as DNA, the sequence is TGCGCCAGCAGCCCTCGACAGGAAATGGATACGCAGTATTTT. This sequence encodes CASSPRQEMDTQYF.